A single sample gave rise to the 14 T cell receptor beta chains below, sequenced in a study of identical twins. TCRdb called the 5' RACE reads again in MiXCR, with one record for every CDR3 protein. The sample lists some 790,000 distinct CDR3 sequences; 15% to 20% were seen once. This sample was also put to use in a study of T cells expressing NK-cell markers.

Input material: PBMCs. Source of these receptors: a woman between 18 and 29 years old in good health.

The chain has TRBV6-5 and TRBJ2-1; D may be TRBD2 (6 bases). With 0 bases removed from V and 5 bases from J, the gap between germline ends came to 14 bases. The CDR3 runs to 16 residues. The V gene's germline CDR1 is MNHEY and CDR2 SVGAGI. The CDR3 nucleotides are TGTGCCAGCAGTTACTCGCTAAGCGGGCCCGACAATGAGCAGTTCTTC. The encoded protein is CASSYSLSGPDNEQFF.

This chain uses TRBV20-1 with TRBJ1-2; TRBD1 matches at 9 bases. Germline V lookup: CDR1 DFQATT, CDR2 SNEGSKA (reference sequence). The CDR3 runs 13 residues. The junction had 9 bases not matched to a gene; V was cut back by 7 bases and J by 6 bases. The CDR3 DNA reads TGCAGTGTACCGGGACAGGGACCTAATGGCTACACCTTC. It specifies CSVPGQGPNGYTF.

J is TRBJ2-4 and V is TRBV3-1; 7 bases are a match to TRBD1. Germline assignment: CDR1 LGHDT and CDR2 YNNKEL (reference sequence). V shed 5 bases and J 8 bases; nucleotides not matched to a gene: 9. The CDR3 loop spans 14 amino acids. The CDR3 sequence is CASSDRQGLDIQYF. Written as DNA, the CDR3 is TGTGCCAGCAGCGACCGACAGGGTTTAGACATTCAGTACTTC.

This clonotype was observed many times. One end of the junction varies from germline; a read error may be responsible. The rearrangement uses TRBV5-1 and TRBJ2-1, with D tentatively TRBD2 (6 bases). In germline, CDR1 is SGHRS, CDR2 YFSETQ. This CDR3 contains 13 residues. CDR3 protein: CASSLEGNNEQFF. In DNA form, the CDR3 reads TGTGCCAGCAGCTTGGAGGGAAACAATGAGCAGTTCTTC. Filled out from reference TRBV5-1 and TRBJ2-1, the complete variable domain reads KAGVTQTPRYLIKTRGQQVTLSCSPISGHRSVSWYQQTPGQGLQFLFEYFSETQRNKGNFPGRFSGRQFSNSRSEMNVSTLELGDSALYLCASSLEGNNEQFFGPGTRLTVL.

In DNA, the CDR3 is TGTGCCTGGAGCCCCCTCGGACAGGGTGCCAACGAGCAGTACTTC. Translating it yields CAWSPLGQGANEQYF. This chain joins TRBV30 and TRBJ2-7, with 8 bases that match TRBD1. CDR3 length: 15 residues. CDR1 and CDR2 (germline): GTSNPN, SVGIG (reference sequence). V shed 3 bases, J shed 5 bases, and the junction held 12 bases outside the gene matches. Variable domain in full (rest from reference TRBV30 and TRBJ2-7): SQTIHQWPATLVQPVGSPLSLECTVEGTSNPNLYWYRQAAGRGLQLLFYSVGIGQISSEVPQNLSASRPQDRQFILSSKKLLLSDSGFYLCAWSPLGQGANEQYFGPGTRLTVT.

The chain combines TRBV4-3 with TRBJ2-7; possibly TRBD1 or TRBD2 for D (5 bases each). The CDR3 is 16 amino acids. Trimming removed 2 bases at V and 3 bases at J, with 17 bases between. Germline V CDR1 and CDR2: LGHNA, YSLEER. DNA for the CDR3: TGCGCCAGCAGCCAAAATCTGTATGGGGGAAGCTACGAGCAGTACTTC. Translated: CASSQNLYGGSYEQYF.

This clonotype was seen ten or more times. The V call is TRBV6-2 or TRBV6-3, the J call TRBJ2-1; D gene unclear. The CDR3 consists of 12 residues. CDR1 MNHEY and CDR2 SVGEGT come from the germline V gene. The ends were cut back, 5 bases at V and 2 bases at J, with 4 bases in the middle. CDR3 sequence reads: CASSAAYNEQFF. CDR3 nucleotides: TGTGCCAGCAGTGCTGCCTACAATGAGCAGTTCTTC.

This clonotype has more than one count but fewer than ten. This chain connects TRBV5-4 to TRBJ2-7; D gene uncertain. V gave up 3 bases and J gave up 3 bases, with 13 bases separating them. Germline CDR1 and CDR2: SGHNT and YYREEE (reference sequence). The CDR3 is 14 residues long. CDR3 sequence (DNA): TGTGCCAGCAGCTATAACACGAAGGGCTACGAGCAGTACTTC. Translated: CASSYNTKGYEQYF.

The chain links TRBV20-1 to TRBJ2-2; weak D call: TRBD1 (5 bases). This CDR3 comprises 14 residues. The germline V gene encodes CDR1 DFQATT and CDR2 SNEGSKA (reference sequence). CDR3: CSAVTGGNTGELFF. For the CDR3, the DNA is TGCAGCGCGGTAACAGGCGGGAACACCGGGGAGCTGTTTTTT.

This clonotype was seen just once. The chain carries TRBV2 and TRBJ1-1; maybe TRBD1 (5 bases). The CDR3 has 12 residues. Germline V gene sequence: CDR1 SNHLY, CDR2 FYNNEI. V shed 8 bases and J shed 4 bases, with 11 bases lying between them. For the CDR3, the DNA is TGTGCCAGCCAACCTGACAGCACTGAAGCTTTCTTT. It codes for CASQPDSTEAFF.

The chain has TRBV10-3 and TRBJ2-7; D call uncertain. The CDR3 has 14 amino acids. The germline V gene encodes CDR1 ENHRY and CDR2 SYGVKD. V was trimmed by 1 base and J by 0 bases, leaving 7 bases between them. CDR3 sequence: CAISEYSSSYEQYF. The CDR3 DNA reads TGTGCCATCAGTGAGTACAGTAGCTCCTACGAGCAGTACTTC.

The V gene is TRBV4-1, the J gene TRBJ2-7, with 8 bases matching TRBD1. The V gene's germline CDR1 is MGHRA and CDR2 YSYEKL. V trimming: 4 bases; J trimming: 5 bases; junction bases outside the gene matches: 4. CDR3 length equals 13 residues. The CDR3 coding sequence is TGCGCCAGCAGCCCAGAGACAGGGGACGAGCAGTACTTC. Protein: CASSPETGDEQYF.

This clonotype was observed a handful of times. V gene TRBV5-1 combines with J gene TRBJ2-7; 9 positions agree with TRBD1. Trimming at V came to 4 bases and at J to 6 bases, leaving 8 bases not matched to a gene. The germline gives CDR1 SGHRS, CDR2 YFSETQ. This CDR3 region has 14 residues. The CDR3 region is CASSPRDRAGEQYF. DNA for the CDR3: TGCGCCAGCAGCCCCCGGGACAGGGCGGGCGAGCAGTACTTC.

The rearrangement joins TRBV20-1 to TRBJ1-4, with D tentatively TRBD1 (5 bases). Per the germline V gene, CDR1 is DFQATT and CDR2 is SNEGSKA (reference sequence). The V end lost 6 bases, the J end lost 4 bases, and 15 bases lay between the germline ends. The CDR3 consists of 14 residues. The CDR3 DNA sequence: TGCAGTGCCCACGACAGAGTTTTTAATGAAAAACTGTTTTTT. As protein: CSAHDRVFNEKLFF.